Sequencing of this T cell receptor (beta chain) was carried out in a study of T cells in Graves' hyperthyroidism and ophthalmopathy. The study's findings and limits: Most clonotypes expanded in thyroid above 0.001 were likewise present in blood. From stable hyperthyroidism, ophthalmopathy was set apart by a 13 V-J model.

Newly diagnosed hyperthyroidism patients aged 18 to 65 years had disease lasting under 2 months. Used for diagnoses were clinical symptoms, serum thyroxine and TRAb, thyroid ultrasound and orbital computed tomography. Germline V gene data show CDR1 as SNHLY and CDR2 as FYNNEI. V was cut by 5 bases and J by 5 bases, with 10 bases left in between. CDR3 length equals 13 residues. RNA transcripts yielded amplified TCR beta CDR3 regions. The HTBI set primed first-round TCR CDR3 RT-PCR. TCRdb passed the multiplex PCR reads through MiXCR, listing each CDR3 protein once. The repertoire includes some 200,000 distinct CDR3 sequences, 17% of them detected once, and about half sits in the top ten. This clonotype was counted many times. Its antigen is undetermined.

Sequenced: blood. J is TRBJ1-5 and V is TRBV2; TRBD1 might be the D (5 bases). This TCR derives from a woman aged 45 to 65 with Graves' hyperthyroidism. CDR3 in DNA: TGTGCCAGCAGTCCCCTAGGGGATCAGCCCCAGCATTTT. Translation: CASSPLGDQPQHF.